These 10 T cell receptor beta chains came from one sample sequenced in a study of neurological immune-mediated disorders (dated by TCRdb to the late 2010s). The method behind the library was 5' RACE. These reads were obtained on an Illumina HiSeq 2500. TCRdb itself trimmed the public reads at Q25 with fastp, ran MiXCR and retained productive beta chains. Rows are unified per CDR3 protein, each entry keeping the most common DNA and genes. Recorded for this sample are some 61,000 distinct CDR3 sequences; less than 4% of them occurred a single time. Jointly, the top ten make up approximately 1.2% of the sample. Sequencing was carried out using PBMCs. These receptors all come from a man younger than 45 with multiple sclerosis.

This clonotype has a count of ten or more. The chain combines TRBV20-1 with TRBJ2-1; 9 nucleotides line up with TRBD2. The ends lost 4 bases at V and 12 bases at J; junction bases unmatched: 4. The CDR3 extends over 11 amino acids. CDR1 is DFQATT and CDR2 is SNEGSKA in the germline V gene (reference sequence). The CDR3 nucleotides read TGCAGTGCTAATCTAGCGGGGTTGCAGTTCTTC. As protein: CSANLAGLQFF.

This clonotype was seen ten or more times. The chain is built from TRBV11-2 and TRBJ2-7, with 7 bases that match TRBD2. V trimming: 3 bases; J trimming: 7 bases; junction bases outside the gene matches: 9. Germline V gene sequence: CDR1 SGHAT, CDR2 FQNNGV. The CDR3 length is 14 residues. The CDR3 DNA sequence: TGTGCCAGCAGCTTCTCTTGGGGAGGGGAGGAGCAGTACTTC. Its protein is CASSFSWGGEEQYF. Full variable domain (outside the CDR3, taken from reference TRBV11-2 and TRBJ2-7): EAGVAQSPRYKIIEKRQSVAFWCNPISGHATLYWYQQILGQGPKLLIQFQNNGVVDDSQLPKDRFSAERLKGVDSTLKIQPAKLEDSAVYLCASSFSWGGEEQYFGPGTRLTVT.

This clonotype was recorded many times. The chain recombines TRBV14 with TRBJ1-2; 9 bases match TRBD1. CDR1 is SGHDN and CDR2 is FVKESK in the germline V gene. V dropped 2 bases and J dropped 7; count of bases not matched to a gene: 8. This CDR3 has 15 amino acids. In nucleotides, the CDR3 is TGTGCCAGCAGCCAACTTACAGGGGGCGCGTCTGGCTACACCTTC. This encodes CASSQLTGGASGYTF. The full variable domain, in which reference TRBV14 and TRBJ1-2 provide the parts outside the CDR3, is EAGVTQFPSHSVIEKGQTVTLRCDPISGHDNLYWYRRVMGKEIKFLLHFVKESKQDESGMPNNRFLAERTGGTYSTLKVQPAELEDSGVYFCASSQLTGGASGYTFGSGTRLTVV.

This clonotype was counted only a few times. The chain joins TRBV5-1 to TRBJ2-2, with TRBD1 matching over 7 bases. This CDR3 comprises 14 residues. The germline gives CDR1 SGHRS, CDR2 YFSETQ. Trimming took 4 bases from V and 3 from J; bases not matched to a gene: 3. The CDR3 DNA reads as TGCGCCAGCAGCGACAGGGTGTACACCGGGGAGCTGTTTTTT. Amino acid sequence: CASSDRVYTGELFF.

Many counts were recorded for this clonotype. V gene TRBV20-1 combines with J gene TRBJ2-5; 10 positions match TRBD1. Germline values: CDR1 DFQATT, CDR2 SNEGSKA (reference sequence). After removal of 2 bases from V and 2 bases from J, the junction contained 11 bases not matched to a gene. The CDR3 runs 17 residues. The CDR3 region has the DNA TGCAGTGCTAGAAATGATCGGGACAGGGGCATTCAAGAGACCCAGTACTTC. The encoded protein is CSARNDRDRGIQETQYF.

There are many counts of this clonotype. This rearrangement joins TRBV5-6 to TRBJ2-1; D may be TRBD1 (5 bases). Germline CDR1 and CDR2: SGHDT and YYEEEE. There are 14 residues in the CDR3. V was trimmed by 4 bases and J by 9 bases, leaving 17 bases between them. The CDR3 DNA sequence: TGTGCCAGCAGCCAGTCCGCAGGGTACCCTGAGCAGTTCTTC. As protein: CASSQSAGYPEQFF.

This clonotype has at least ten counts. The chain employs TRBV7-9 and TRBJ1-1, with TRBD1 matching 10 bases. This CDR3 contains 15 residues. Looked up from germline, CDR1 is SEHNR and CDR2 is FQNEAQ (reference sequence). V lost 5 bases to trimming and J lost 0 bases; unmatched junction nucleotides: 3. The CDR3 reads CASSKGTGVNTEAFF. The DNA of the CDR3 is TGTGCCAGCAGCAAAGGGACAGGGGTGAACACTGAAGCTTTCTTT.

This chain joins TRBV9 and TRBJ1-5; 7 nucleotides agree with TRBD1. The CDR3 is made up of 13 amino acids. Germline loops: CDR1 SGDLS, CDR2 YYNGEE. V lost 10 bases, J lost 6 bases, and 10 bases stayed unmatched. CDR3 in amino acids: CASRGGAGQPQHF. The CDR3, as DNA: TGTGCCTCCAGGGGGGGGGCGGGTCAGCCCCAGCATTTT.

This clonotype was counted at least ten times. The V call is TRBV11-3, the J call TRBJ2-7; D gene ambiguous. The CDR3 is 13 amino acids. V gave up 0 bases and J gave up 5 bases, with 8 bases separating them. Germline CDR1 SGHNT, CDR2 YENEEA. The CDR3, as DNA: TGTGCCAGCAGCTTAGATCCTGGGAACGAGCAGTACTTC. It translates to CASSLDPGNEQYF.

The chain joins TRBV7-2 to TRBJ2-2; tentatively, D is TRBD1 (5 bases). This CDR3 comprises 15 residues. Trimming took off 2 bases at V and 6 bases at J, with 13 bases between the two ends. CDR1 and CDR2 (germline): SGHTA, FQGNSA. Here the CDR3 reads CASSLYRSEAGELFF. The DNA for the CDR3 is TGTGCCAGCAGCTTATACAGGTCGGAAGCCGGGGAGCTGTTTTTT.